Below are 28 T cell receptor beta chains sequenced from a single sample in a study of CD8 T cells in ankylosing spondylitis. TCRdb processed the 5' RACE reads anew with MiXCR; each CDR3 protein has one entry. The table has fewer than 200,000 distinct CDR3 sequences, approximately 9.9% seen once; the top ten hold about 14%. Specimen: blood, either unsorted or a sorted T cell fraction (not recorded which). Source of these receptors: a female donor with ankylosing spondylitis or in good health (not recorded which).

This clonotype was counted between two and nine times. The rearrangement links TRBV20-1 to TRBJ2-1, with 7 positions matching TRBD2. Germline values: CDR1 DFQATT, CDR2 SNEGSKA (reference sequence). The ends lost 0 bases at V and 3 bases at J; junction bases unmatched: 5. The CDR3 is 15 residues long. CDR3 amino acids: CSARDQSGIYNEQFF. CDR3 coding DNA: TGCAGTGCTAGAGATCAAAGCGGGATCTACAATGAGCAGTTCTTC.

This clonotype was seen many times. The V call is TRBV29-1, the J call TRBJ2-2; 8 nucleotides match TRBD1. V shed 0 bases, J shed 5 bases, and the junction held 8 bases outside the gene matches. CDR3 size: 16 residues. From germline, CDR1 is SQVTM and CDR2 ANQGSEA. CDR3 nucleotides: TGCAGCGTTGAAGATCTTCGGACAGGGATTACCGGGGAGCTGTTTTTT. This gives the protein CSVEDLRTGITGELFF.

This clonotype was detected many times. The CDR3 region has the DNA TGTGCCAGCAGCGCAACCGGGACGCCCTCCTACAATGAGCAGTTCTTC. This gives the protein CASSATGTPSYNEQFF. The V gene is TRBV9, the J gene TRBJ2-1; TRBD1 or TRBD2 may be the D gene (5 bases each). Trimming stripped 3 bases from V and 0 bases from J, with 13 bases between. Germline V CDR1 and CDR2: SGDLS, YYNGEE. The CDR3 has 16 residues.

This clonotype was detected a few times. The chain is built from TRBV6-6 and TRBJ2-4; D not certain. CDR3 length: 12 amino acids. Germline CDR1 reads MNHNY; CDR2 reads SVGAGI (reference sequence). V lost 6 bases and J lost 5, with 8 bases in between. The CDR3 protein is CASRDTENIQYF. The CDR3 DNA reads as TGTGCCAGCAGAGATACTGAAAACATTCAGTACTTC.

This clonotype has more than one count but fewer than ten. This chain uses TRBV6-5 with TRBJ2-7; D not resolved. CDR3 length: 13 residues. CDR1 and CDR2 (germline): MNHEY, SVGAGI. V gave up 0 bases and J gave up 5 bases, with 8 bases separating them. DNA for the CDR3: TGTGCCAGCAGTTACTCGTACATCCACGAGCAGTACTTC. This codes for CASSYSYIHEQYF.

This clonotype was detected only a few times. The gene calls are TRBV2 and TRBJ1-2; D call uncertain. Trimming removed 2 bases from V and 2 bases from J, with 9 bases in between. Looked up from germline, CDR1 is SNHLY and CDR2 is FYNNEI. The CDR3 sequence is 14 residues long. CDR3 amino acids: CASSEIEANYGYTF. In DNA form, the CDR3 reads TGTGCCAGCAGTGAAATCGAGGCAAACTATGGCTACACCTTC.

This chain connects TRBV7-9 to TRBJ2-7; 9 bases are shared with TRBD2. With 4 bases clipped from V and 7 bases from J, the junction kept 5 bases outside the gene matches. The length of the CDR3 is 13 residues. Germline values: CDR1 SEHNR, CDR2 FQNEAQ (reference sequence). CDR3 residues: CASSSRLADEQYF. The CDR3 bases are TGTGCCAGCAGCTCCCGACTAGCGGATGAGCAGTACTTC. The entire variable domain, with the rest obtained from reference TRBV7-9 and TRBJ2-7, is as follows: DTGVSQNPRHKITKRGQNVTFRCDPISEHNRLYWYRQTLGQGPEFLTYFQNEAQLEKSRLLSDRFSAERPKGSFSTLEIQRTEQGDSAMYLCASSSRLADEQYFGPGTRLTVT.

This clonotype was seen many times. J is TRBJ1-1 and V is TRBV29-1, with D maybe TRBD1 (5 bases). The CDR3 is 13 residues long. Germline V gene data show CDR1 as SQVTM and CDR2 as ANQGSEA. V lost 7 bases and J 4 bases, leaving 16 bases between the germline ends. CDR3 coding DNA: TGCAGCGCCCTGGGCCAGGGCGGCACTGAAGCTTTCTTT. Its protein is CSALGQGGTEAFF.

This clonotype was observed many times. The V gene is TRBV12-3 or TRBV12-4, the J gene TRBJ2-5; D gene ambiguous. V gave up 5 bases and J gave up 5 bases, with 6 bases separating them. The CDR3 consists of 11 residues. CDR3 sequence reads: CASSLHETQYF. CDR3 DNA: TGTGCCAGCAGTCTACACGAGACCCAGTACTTC.

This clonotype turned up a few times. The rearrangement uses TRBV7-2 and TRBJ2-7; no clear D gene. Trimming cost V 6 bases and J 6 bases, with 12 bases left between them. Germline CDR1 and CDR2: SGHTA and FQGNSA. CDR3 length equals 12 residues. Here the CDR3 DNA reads TGTGCCAGCAGGGGTGTTGCTCTCGAGCAGTACTTC. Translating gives CASRGVALEQYF.

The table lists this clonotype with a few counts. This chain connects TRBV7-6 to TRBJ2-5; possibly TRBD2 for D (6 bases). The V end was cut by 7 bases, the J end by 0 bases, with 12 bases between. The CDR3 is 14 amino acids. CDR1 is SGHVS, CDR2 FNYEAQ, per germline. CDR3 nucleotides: TGTGCCAGCACCCCCCGGGGGTACCAAGAGACCCAGTACTTC. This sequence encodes CASTPRGYQETQYF.

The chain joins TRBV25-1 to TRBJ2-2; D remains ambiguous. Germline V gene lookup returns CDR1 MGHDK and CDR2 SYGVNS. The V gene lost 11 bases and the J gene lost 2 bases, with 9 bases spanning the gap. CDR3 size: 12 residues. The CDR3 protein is CAFMGNTGELFF. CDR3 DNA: TGTGCCTTCATGGGTAACACCGGGGAGCTGTTTTTT.

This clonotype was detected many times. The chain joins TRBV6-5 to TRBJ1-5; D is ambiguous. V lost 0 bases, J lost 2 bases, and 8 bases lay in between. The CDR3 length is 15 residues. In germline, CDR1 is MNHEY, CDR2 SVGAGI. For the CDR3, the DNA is TGTGCCAGCAGTTACTCCGGTGGGGGCAATCAGCCCCAGCATTTT. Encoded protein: CASSYSGGGNQPQHF.

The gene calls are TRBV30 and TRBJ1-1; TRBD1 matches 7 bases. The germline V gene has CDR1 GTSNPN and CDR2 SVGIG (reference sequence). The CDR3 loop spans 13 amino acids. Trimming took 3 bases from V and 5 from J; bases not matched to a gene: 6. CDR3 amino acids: CAWRPGGGTEAFF. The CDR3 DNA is TGTGCCTGGAGACCAGGGGGAGGAACTGAAGCTTTCTTT.

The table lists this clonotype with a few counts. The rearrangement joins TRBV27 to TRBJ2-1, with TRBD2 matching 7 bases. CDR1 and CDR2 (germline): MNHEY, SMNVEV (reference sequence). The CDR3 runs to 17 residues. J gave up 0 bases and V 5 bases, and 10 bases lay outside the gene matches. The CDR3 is CASSPLSGEGSYNEQFF. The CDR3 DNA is TGTGCCAGCAGTCCCCTGAGCGGGGAGGGCTCCTACAATGAGCAGTTCTTC.

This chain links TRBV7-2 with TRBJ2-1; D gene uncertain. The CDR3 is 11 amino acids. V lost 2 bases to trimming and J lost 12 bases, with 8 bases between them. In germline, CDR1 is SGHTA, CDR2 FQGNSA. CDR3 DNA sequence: TGTGCCAGCAGCTTATTAGGATCGCAGTTCTTC. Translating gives CASSLLGSQFF.

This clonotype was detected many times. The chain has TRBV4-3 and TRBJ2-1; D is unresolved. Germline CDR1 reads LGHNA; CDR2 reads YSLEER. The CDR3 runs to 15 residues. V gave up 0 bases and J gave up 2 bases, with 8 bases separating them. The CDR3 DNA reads TGCGCCAGCAGCCAAGATGCACTGACCTACAATGAGCAGTTCTTC. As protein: CASSQDALTYNEQFF.

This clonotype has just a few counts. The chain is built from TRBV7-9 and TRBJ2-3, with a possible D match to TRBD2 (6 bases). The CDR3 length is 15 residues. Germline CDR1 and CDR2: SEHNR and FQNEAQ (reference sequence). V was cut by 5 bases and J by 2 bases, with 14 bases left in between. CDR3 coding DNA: TGTGCCAGCAGCCTCTTCGGGAGTGTCACAGATACGCAGTATTTT. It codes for CASSLFGSVTDTQYF.

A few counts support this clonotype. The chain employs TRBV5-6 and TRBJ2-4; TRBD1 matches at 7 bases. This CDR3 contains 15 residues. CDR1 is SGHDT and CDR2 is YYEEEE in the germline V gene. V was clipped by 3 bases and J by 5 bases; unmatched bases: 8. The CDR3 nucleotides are TGTGCCAGCAGCTCCCGGACAGGAGGTGAAAACATTCAGTACTTC. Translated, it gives CASSSRTGGENIQYF.

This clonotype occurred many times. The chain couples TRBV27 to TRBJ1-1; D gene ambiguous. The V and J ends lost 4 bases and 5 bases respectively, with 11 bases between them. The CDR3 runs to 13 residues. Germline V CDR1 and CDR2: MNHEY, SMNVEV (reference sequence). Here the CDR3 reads CASSSDTHTEAFF. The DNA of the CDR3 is TGTGCCAGCAGTTCGGATACGCATACTGAAGCTTTCTTT.

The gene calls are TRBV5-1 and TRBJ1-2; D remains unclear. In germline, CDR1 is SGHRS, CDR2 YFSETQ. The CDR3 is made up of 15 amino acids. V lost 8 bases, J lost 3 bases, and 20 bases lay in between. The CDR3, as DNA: TGCGCCAGTAGCAGCCCGGACGGCGCAGACTATGGCTACACCTTC. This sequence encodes CASSSPDGADYGYTF.

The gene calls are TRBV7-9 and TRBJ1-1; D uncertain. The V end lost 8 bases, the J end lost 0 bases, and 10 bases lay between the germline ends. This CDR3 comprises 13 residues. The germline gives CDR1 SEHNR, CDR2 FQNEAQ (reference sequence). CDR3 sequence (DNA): TGTGCCAGCGTGCAGAGCATGAACACTGAAGCTTTCTTT. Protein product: CASVQSMNTEAFF. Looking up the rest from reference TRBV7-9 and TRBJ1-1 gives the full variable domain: DTGVSQNPRHKITKRGQNVTFRCDPISEHNRLYWYRQTLGQGPEFLTYFQNEAQLEKSRLLSDRFSAERPKGSFSTLEIQRTEQGDSAMYLCASVQSMNTEAFFGQGTRLTVV.

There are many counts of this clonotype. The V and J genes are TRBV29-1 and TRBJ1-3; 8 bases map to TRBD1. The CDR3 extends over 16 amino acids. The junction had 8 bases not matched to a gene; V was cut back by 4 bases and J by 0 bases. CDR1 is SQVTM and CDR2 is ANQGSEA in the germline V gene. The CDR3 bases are TGCAGCGTTGTCCCCTCAGGGGGCTCCTCTGGAAACACCATATATTTT. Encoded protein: CSVVPSGGSSGNTIYF. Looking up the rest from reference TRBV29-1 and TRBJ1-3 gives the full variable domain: SAVISQKPSRDICQRGTSLTIQCQVDSQVTMMFWYRQQPGQSLTLIATANQGSEATYESGFVIDKFPISRPNLTFSTLTVSNMSPEDSSIYLCSVVPSGGSSGNTIYFGEGSWLTVV.

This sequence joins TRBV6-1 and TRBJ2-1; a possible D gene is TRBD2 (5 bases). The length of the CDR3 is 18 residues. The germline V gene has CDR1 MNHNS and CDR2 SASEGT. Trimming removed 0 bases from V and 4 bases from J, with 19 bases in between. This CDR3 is CASSEANPPWVAYNEQFF. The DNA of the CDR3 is TGTGCCAGCAGTGAAGCAAACCCCCCCTGGGTAGCGTACAATGAGCAGTTCTTC.

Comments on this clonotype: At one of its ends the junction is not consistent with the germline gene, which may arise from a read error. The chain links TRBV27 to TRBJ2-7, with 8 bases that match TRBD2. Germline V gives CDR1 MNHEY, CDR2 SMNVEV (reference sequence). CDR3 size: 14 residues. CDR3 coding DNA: TGTGCCAGCAGTCCGGGGGGGGACGGGCTCTCGGGGACCTTC. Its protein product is CASSPGGDGLSGTF.

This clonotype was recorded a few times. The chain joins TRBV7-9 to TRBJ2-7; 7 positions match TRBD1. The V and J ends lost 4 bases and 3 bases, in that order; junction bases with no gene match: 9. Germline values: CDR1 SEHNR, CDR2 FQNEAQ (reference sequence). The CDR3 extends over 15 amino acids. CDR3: CASSSTLDRFYEQYF. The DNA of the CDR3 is TGTGCCAGCAGCTCTACCCTGGACAGGTTCTACGAGCAGTACTTC.

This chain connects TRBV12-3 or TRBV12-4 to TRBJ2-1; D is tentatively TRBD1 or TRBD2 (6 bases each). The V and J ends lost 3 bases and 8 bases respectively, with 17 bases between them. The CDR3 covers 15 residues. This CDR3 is CASSFGGGLADEQFF. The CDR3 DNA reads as TGTGCCAGCAGTTTCGGAGGGGGGCTAGCCGATGAGCAGTTCTTC.

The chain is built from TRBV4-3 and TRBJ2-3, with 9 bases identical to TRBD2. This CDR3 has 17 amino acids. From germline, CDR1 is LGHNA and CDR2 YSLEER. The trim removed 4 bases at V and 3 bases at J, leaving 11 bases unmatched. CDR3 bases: TGCGCCAGCAGCCGCCGAGCGACTAGCGGATTAACAGATACGCAGTATTTT. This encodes CASSRRATSGLTDTQYF.